This is a list of T cell receptor beta chains from one sample in a study of OX40 agonist ivuxolimab in advanced cancers. Profiled with immunoSEQ multiplex PCR; TCRdb holds only in-frame clones, not every one. This table holds 55,000 to 75,000 clones, around four fifths found once. Sequenced here: CD4+ or CD8+ T cells sorted from blood, sampled in a trial of the OX40 agonist ivuxolimab. These receptors were taken from an adult with an advanced solid tumor such as melanoma, head and neck, liver or kidney cancer. The conserved cysteine and the conserved F or W are not part of the CDR3 here. The size of a clone is reported for some rows only, either as once, few or many, or as a class for expanded clones.

NA TRBV5-1 ASSFSPSGRETQY
NA TRBV28 ASSLSGWDEQY
NA TRBV30 AWFSGTSKYEQY
NA TRBV29-1 SVRTAGENYGYT
NA TRBV11-2 ASSSGQGAGNSPLH
NA TRBV28 ASGTNNSPLH
few TRBV4-3 ASSRQITSTDTQY
once TRBV6-6 ASSSGQGGETQY
NA TRBV6-5 ASSYGRQGAFYGYT
NA TRBV4-3 ASSQDLGGSGANVLT
few TRBV6-4 ASSAGEPNTEAF
NA TRBV9 ASSVGPVNEQF
NA TRBV5-4 ASSLPGEETQY
few TRBV6-5 ASSYDPGGIQY
NA TRBV27 ASSWGRKNIQY
NA TRBV6-6 ASSWGQAAEAF
NA TRBV18 ASSPKGQEETQY
once TRBV10-3 AISDPDEEGEKLF
few TRBV30 AWSQLGTGKLF
NA TRBV9 ASSVGGNGELF
NA TRBV27 ASRKGLADNEQF
NA TRBV12-1 ASSFASAETSTDTQY
NA TRBV5-1 ASSGGGLEVEQF
NA TRBV2 ASSVQWNSPLH
NA TRBV7-9 ASSTVRGQPRGYNEQF
NA TRBV4-3 ASSQDSGTGPYEQY
NA TRBV7-3 ASSPDGVPDTQY
NA TRBV12-1 ASSLLWGNSPLH
NA TRBV2 ASSEATQGANEQF
NA TRBV28 ASSLLGQANTEAF